This T cell receptor (beta chain) was recovered during a study of T cell responses to AZD1222 COVID-19 vaccine. Using immunoSEQ multiplex PCR, the repertoire was profiled, and TCRdb retains in-frame clones only, with some absent. This sample has under 150,000 clones, with 93% found just once. The CDR3 totals 14 residues. Per the germline V gene, CDR1 is SQVTM and CDR2 is ANQGSEA. Trimming took off 3 bases at V and 6 bases at J, with 16 bases between the two ends. As regards this clone: The antigen remains undetermined.

General study points: Baseline serology detected seropositivity in only a handful of AZD1222 recipients. Scientists sampled the repertoires only once the peak T cell response had passed. Mostly white British, mostly female donors; authors suggested clonal diversity may be underestimated. Breadth and depth of Spike-specific TCRs rose after two AZD1222 doses.

The rearrangement joins TRBV29-1 to TRBJ2-3; the D gene could be TRBD1 or TRBD2 (6 bases each). This TCR was recovered from an adult in good health. Here the sequenced sample was peripheral blood, taken on day 0 of AZD1222 vaccination. CDR3 nucleotides: TGCAGCGTTGATCAGGGACAAGGAGGGGATACGCAGTATTTT. Translating it yields CSVDQGQGGDTQYF.